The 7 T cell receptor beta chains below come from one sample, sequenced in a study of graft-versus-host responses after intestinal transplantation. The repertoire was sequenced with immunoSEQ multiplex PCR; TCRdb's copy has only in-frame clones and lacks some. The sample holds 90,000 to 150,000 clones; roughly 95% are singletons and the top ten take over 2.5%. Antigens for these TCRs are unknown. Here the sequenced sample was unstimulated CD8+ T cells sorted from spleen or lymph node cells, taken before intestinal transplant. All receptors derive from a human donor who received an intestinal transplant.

The CDR3 protein is CASSFLVSYEQYF. For the CDR3, the DNA is TGTGCCAGCAGCTTTCTAGTGTCCTACGAGCAGTACTTC. This chain links TRBV7-2 with TRBJ2-7; D gene ambiguous. CDR3 length equals 13 residues. V lost 3 bases and J 1 base, leaving 7 bases between the germline ends. Germline CDR1 and CDR2: SGHTA and FQGNSA.

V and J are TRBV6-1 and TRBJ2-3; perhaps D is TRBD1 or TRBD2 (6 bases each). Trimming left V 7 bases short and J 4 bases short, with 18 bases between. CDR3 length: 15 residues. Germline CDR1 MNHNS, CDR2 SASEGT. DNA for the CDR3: TGTGCCAGCATCCCGTGGAGGGGGAGCCCAGATACGCAGTATTTT. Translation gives CASIPWRGSPDTQYF.

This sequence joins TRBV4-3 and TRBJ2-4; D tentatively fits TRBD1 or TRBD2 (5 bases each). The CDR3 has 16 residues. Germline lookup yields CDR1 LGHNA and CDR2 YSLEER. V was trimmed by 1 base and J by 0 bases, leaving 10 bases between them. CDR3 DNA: TGCGCCAGCAGCCAAGGCCCCGGGACAGCCAAAAACATTCAGTACTTC. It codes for CASSQGPGTAKNIQYF.

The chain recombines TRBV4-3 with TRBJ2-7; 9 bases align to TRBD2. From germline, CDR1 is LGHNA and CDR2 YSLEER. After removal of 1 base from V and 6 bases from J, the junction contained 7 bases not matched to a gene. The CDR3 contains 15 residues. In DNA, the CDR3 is TGCGCCAGCAGCCAAGGACCGGCGGGAGGGGGCGAGCAGTACTTC. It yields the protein CASSQGPAGGGEQYF.

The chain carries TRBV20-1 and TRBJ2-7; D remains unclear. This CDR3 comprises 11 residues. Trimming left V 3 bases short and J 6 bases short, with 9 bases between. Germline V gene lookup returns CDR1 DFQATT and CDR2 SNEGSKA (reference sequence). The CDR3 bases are TGCAGTGCTAGCCCCTGGTCCGAGCAGTACTTC. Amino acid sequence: CSASPWSEQYF.

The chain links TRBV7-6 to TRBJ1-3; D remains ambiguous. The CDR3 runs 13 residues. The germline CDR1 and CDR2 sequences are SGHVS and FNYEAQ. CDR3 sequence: CASEGASGNTIYF. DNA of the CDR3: TGTGCGAGCGAGGGCGCCTCTGGAAACACCATATATTTT.

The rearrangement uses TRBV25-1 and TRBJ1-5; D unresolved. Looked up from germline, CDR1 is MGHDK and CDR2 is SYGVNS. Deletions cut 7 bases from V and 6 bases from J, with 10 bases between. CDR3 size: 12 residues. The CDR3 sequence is CASNHGSQPQHF. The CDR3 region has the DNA TGTGCCAGCAACCACGGGTCTCAGCCCCAGCATTTT.